This is a list of T cell receptor beta chains from one sample in a study of blood T cell repertoires in COVID-19. TCRdb's table, derived via immunoSEQ multiplex PCR, lists solely in-frame clones and lacks some. Among more than 70,000 clones, 80% were seen once, and the ten largest hold approximately 10%. Sequencing was carried out using peripheral blood. The receptors stem from a woman aged 65 to 85 with acute or convalescent COVID-19. CDR3s include the opening cysteine and the closing phenylalanine or tryptophan. Fields, in order: J gene, D gene, V gene, clone size, CDR3 DNA, CDR3 protein. The D gene is left open where the match is weak. Some rows mark clone size as missing; the rest say once, few, many or name a class of expanded clone.

>TRBJ1-1|NA|TRBV6-2/TRBV6-3|few
TGTGCCAGCAGTTCAGGGATCACTGAAGCTTTCTTT
CASSSGITEAFF
>TRBJ1-2|NA|TRBV5-1|NA
TGCGCCAGCAGCCCTTCCGGGACGGTTAAGGGAGGGGACTATGGCTACACCTTC
CASSPSGTVKGGDYGYTF
>TRBJ2-1|NA|TRBV11-3|NA
TGTGCCAGCAGCTTAGTCGGGTCCTCCAATGAGCAGTTCTTC
CASSLVGSSNEQFF
>TRBJ2-7|TRBD1|TRBV29-1|NA
TGCAGCGTTGCCGCCGGGACAGGGCTCGGCGAGCAGTACTTC
CSVAAGTGLGEQYF
>TRBJ2-7|NA|TRBV12-3/TRBV12-4|NA
TGTGCCAGCAGAACTTCAGGGGAAAACGAGCAGTACTTC
CASRTSGENEQYF
>TRBJ2-7|NA|TRBV6-5|NA
TGTGCCAGCAGTTACTCGATTGGCCTTACCTACGAGCAGTACTTC
CASSYSIGLTYEQYF
>TRBJ2-2|TRBD1|TRBV5-8|few
TGTGCCAGCAGCTCCGGGGACAGGGTTGGATTCCCCGGGGAGCTGTTTTTT
CASSSGDRVGFPGELFF
>TRBJ1-6|TRBD1|TRBV7-2|NA
TGTGCCAGCAGCTTAATGGGACAGGGGGATTCACCCCTCCACTTT
CASSLMGQGDSPLHF
>TRBJ2-1|TRBD1|TRBV29-1|NA
TGCAGCGTAGAAGACATGTATAGGACAGGCAATAGTCACGGTGAGCAGTTCTTC
CSVEDMYRTGNSHGEQFF
>TRBJ1-1|TRBD1|TRBV19|NA
TGTGCCAGTACCAGACTCCCCCCCGGGACAGGGTTTATGAACACTGAAGCTTTCTTT
CASTRLPPGTGFMNTEAFF
>TRBJ1-3|TRBD1|TRBV19|NA
TGTGCCAGTAGGACAGGGTACCCTGGAAACACCATATATTTT
CASRTGYPGNTIYF
>TRBJ2-1|NA|TRBV5-4|NA
TGTGCCAGCAGCTTGGCGTCAGGGGTTAGCTCCTACAATGAGCAGTTCTTC
CASSLASGVSSYNEQFF
>TRBJ2-7|TRBD2|TRBV29-1|NA
TGCAGCGTTTCCGGGACTAGCGGGAGCTACGAGCAGTACTTC
CSVSGTSGSYEQYF
>TRBJ2-5|TRBD1|TRBV7-2|NA
TGTGCCAGCAGCTTAAACAGGGGGCCCCAAGAGACCCAGTACTTC
CASSLNRGPQETQYF
>TRBJ2-1|TRBD2|TRBV7-8|NA
TGTGCCAGCAGCACTGGGCGACTAGCGGGCGAGCAGTTCTTC
CASSTGRLAGEQFF
>TRBJ2-7|NA|TRBV19|NA
TGTGCCAGTAGTATAGATCCGTACAGATCCTACGAGCAGTACTTC
CASSIDPYRSYEQYF
>TRBJ2-7|TRBD1|TRBV5-1|NA
TGCGCCAGCAGCTTGACAGGGGTGGTCTACGAGCAGTACTTC
CASSLTGVVYEQYF
>TRBJ1-1|TRBD1|TRBV10-3|NA
TGTGCCATCAGCTCCACACAGGGGTTCGCTTTCTTT
CAISSTQGFAFF
>TRBJ2-3|TRBD2|TRBV3-1/TRBV3-2|NA
TGTGCCAGCAGCCGCACTAGCGGGGTCGAGTATTTT
CASSRTSGVEYF
>TRBJ1-1|TRBD1|TRBV20-1|once
TGCAGTGCTAGTGGGACAGGGGGCGCGAACACTGAAGCTTTCTTT
CSASGTGGANTEAFF
>TRBJ1-2|TRBD1|TRBV12-3/TRBV12-4|NA
TGTGCCAGCAGGGCCCCAGGGGGATATGGCTACACCTTC
CASRAPGGYGYTF
>TRBJ1-2|NA|TRBV18|NA
TGTGCCAGCTCACCCGGGATTGGCTATGGCTACACCTTC
CASSPGIGYGYTF
>TRBJ2-7|NA|TRBV7-9|NA
TGTGCCAGCAGCTTAGACGGGACATCCTACGAGCAGTACTTC
CASSLDGTSYEQYF
>TRBJ2-4|NA|TRBV3-1/TRBV3-2|NA
TGTGCCAGCAGCCCCGGACAATTTGGCGCCAAAAACATTCAGTACTTC
CASSPGQFGAKNIQYF
>TRBJ2-7|NA|TRBV4-1|NA
TGCGCCAGCAGTCGACTAGTTAGCTACGAGCAGTACTTC
CASSRLVSYEQYF
>TRBJ2-5|NA|TRBV30|NA
TGTGCCTGGAGTTTGGGACGGAGGGGAGTGGAGACCCAGTACTTC
CAWSLGRRGVETQYF
>TRBJ1-4|TRBD1|TRBV5-4|few
TGTGCCAGCAGCACCGGGACAGGGGGGGAAAAACTGTTTTTT
CASSTGTGGEKLFF
>TRBJ1-2|NA|TRBV6-4|NA
TGTGCCAGCAGTGCCGACAGCTTATTTCCCTCTATCACCTTC
CASSADSLFPSITF
>TRBJ2-7|NA|TRBV10-1|NA
TGCGCCAGCAGTGAGTCGGGCAGACGCTCCTACGAGCAGTACTTC
CASSESGRRSYEQYF